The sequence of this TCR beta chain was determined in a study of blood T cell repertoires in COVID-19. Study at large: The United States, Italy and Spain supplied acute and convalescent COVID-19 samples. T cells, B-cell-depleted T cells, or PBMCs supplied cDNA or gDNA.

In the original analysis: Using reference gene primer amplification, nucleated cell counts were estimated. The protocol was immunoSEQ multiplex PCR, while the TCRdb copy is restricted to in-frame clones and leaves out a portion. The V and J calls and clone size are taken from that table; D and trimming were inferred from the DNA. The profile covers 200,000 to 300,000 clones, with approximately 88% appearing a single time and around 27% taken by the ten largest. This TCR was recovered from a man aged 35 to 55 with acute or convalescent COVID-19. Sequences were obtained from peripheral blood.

CDR3 amino acids: CASSLEGQGRSNEKLFF. The CDR3 DNA reads TGTGCCAGCAGCTTGGAGGGACAGGGGCGGTCTAATGAAAAACTGTTTTTT. The rearrangement uses TRBV5-6 and TRBJ1-4, with TRBD1 identical over 10 bases. CDR1 is SGHDT, CDR2 YYEEEE, per germline. V lost 0 bases to trimming and J lost 3 bases; unmatched junction nucleotides: 5. CDR3 length: 17 amino acids.